This T cell receptor (beta chain) is from a study of cytomegalovirus exposure and HLA in healthy donors. Study information: Assignment to the Caucasian-associated ancestry cluster applied to approximately 80% of the approximately 400 genotyped donors.

Points from the study as a whole: Researchers catalogued 164 TCR beta chains as cytomegalovirus-associated. Fewer N-insertions than the roughly 630-donor mean were reportedly shown by an Asian-associated ancestry cluster in a later analysis. In an earlier analysis, in 587 donors, most V segments appeared productive either ~90% or ~30% of the time.

Both 60 Vbeta primers and 13 Jbeta primers went into the PCR. Using immunoSEQ multiplex PCR, the repertoire was profiled, and TCRdb retains in-frame clones only, with some absent. The repertoire consists of under 110,000 clones, with about 64% occurring once and the leading ten covering roughly 3%. On this clone: No antigen is known for it.

The material sequenced was PBMCs. This clonotype was obtained from a female donor in good health and CMV-seronegative.

The CDR3 reads CSVETGSSYEQYF. CDR3 nucleotides: TGCAGCGTTGAAACAGGGTCGTCCTACGAGCAGTACTTC. The rearrangement uses TRBV29-1 and TRBJ2-5, with D possibly being TRBD1 (6 bases). The end of the DNA fits TRBJ2-7 better, so the J call may be wrong. Germline V gene sequence: CDR1 SQVTM, CDR2 ANQGSEA. This CDR3 is built from 13 residues.